Below, 21 T cell receptor beta chains from the same sample are listed, as sequenced in a study of shared clonotypes between healthy human individuals. Generated by immunoSEQ multiplex PCR, the TCRdb table keeps only in-frame clones and is missing some. The data contain around 500,000 clones, roughly four fifths of them seen just once; the ten biggest clones take up about an eighth. Sequenced input: PBMCs. The receptor source for this set is a woman in her forties in good health. Some clones in this sample may be carry-over from other donors' samples.

The rearrangement links TRBV19 to TRBJ2-7; D gene uncertain. V lost 5 bases, J lost 0 bases, and 8 bases lay in between. The CDR3 has 13 amino acids. In germline, CDR1 is LNHDA, CDR2 SQIVND (reference sequence). CDR3 sequence (DNA): TGTGCCAGTAGTTCACCTTTCTCCTACGAGCAGTACTTC. Translating gives CASSSPFSYEQYF. The full variable domain, completed using reference TRBV19 and TRBJ2-7, is DGGITQSPKYLFRKEGQNVTLSCEQNLNHDAMYWYRQDPGQGLRLIYYSQIVNDFQKGDIAEGYSVSREKKESFPLTVTSAQKNPTAFYLCASSSPFSYEQYFGPGTRLTVT.

V gene TRBV6-6 combines with J gene TRBJ2-7, with D perhaps TRBD1 (5 bases). This CDR3 has 13 residues. Germline V lookup: CDR1 MNHNY, CDR2 SVGAGI (reference sequence). The ends were cut back, 8 bases at V and 10 bases at J, with 21 bases in the middle. CDR3 amino acids: CASSTIDSRVQYF. CDR3 sequence (DNA): TGTGCCAGCTCCACAATTGACAGTCGGGTACAGTACTTC.

This clone has a single count. The chain joins TRBV5-6 to TRBJ2-1, with D hard to call. V lost 1 base and J 7 bases, leaving 12 bases between the germline ends. Per the germline V gene, CDR1 is SGHDT and CDR2 is YYEEEE. The CDR3 runs 14 residues. The CDR3 DNA reads TGTGCCAGCAGCTTGATTAGCAGATTGAATGAGCAGTTCTTC. It codes for CASSLISRLNEQFF.

This clone was observed a few times. This chain joins TRBV10-3 and TRBJ2-5; maybe TRBD1 (6 bases). CDR1 and CDR2 (germline): ENHRY, SYGVKD. With 5 bases removed from V and 5 bases from J, the gap between germline ends came to 12 bases. The CDR3 covers 13 residues. CDR3 protein: CAISSPGAETQYF. CDR3 DNA: TGTGCCATCAGTTCCCCAGGGGCGGAGACCCAGTACTTC.

This chain uses TRBV18 with TRBJ2-7, with D maybe TRBD2 (6 bases). CDR3 length equals 15 residues. The V and J ends lost 3 bases and 0 bases respectively, with 12 bases between them. The germline V gene encodes CDR1 KGHSH and CDR2 LQKENI. The CDR3 reads CASSPGAGNSYEQYF. In DNA, the CDR3 is TGTGCCAGCTCACCTGGGGCGGGAAACTCCTACGAGCAGTACTTC.

This clone has just one count. The rearrangement joins TRBV6-5 to TRBJ1-5; maybe TRBD1 (5 bases). Per germline, CDR1 MNHEY and CDR2 SVGAGI. V was pared by 6 bases and J by 7 bases, with 13 bases between. CDR3 length: 13 residues. The CDR3 region is CASSDKGRQPQHF. The CDR3 nucleotides are TGTGCCAGCAGCGATAAGGGGCGGCAGCCCCAGCATTTT.

The chain joins TRBV19 to TRBJ1-2; D gene uncertain. The ends were cut back, 3 bases at V and 2 bases at J, with 4 bases in the middle. The CDR3 covers 12 residues. Germline assignment: CDR1 LNHDA and CDR2 SQIVND (reference sequence). The chain's CDR3 is CASSIANYGYTF. In DNA form, the CDR3 reads TGTGCCAGTAGTATCGCAAACTATGGCTACACCTTC.

A word on this clone: A much larger clonotype is one base distant, so this may be a read error. V and J are TRBV30 and TRBJ1-3, with a weak D call TRBD1 (6 bases). With 5 bases removed from V and 8 bases from J, the gap between germline ends came to 16 bases. The CDR3 consists of 13 residues. Germline V CDR1 and CDR2: GTSNPN, SVGIG (reference sequence). CDR3 sequence reads: CAWAAEGVYTIYF. In DNA form, the CDR3 reads TGTGCCTGGGCCGCAGAGGGGGTTTACACCATATATTTT. The full variable domain, with the rest looked up from reference TRBV30 and TRBJ1-3, is SQTIHQWPATLVQPVGSPLSLECTVEGTSNPNLYWYRQAAGRGLQLLFYSVGIGQISSEVPQNLSASRPQDRQFILSSKKLLLSDSGFYLCAWAAEGVYTIYFGEGSWLTVV.

Comment on this clone: Other DNA sequences within the sample encode an identical CDR3. The rearrangement links TRBV5-1 to TRBJ1-2, with D uncertain. The CDR3 loop spans 14 amino acids. Germline V gene sequence: CDR1 SGHRS, CDR2 YFSETQ. Trimming left V 0 bases short and J 0 bases short, with 6 bases between. The CDR3 nucleotides are TGCGCCAGCAGCTTGGAGAGCCCTAACTATGGCTACACCTTC. This translates into CASSLESPNYGYTF.

This clone was seen a handful of times. The V gene is TRBV20-1, the J gene TRBJ2-7; no clear D. This CDR3 has 11 amino acids. Deletions cut 5 bases from V and 7 bases from J, with 12 bases between. CDR1 is DFQATT, CDR2 SNEGSKA, per germline (reference sequence). CDR3 in amino acids: CSASIFREQYF. The DNA for the CDR3 is TGCAGTGCTTCTATCTTTAGGGAGCAGTACTTC.

V gene TRBV6-1 combines with J gene TRBJ1-4, with 9 bases aligning to TRBD1. The germline V gene has CDR1 MNHNS and CDR2 SASEGT. The CDR3 is 13 residues long. Unmatched junction bases numbered 3, after V lost 6 bases and J lost 7 bases. The CDR3 DNA follows: TGTGCCAGCAGAGGGACAGGGCTTGAAAAACTGTTTTTT. It codes for CASRGTGLEKLFF.

V is TRBV11-2 and J is TRBJ1-2, with D maybe TRBD1 (5 bases). From germline, CDR1 is SGHAT and CDR2 FQNNGV. This CDR3 is built from 15 residues. V shed 6 bases and J shed 4 bases, with 18 bases lying between them. CDR3 nucleotides: TGTGCCAGCAGTCCAAACCGGGGGGATGGCTATGGCTACACCTTC. Encoded protein: CASSPNRGDGYGYTF.

The V gene is TRBV28, the J gene TRBJ1-4; 7 bases line up with TRBD1. Germline V lookup: CDR1 MDHEN, CDR2 SYDVKM. There are 16 residues in the CDR3. The ends lost 6 bases at V and 0 bases at J; junction bases unmatched: 7. The CDR3 nucleotides are TGTGCCAGCAGCCGGGACAGTCTTGCAACTAATGAAAAACTGTTTTTT. This encodes CASSRDSLATNEKLFF.

The chain uses TRBV5-1 and TRBJ2-3; D unclear. Deletions cut 0 bases from V and 0 bases from J, with 11 bases between. This CDR3 is built from 16 residues. CDR1 is SGHRS and CDR2 is YFSETQ in the germline V gene. In DNA, the CDR3 is TGCGCCAGCAGCTTGGAGGGTCTGTCTAGCACAGATACGCAGTATTTT. It is translated as CASSLEGLSSTDTQYF.

This clone appeared once. The chain combines TRBV4-2 with TRBJ2-7, with 8 bases matching TRBD2. This CDR3 has 15 residues. The junction had 6 bases not matched to a gene; V was cut back by 2 bases and J by 3 bases. Germline V gives CDR1 LGHNA, CDR2 YNFKEQ. Here the CDR3 reads CASSQIGRADYEQYF. The CDR3 DNA reads TGTGCCAGCAGCCAAATCGGGAGGGCGGACTACGAGCAGTACTTC.

This clone was counted a few times. The CDR3 sequence is CASSPRGSLNEKLFF. The CDR3 DNA reads TGTGCCAGCAGTCCACGTGGAAGCCTGAATGAAAAACTGTTTTTT. The V gene is TRBV28, the J gene TRBJ1-4; unclear D gene. V lost 5 bases and J lost 5, with 15 bases in between. This CDR3 spans 15 amino acids. From germline, CDR1 is MDHEN and CDR2 SYDVKM.

The chain couples TRBV18 to TRBJ2-7; D gene uncertain. With 2 bases removed from V and 2 bases from J, the gap between germline ends came to 10 bases. In germline, CDR1 is KGHSH, CDR2 LQKENI. This CDR3 is built from 14 residues. CDR3 DNA sequence: TGTGCCAGCTCACCAAATTACAGCGCCTACGAGCAGTACTTC. Its translation: CASSPNYSAYEQYF.

This clone was recorded many times. The chain combines TRBV30 with TRBJ2-4; D uncertain. This CDR3 comprises 14 residues. Deletions cut 5 bases from V and 1 base from J, with 12 bases between. The germline V gene has CDR1 GTSNPN and CDR2 SVGIG (reference sequence). The CDR3 nucleotides read TGTGCCTGGGAAACTTCCCCGGCCAAAAACATTCAGTACTTC. It yields the protein CAWETSPAKNIQYF. The entire variable domain, with the rest obtained from reference TRBV30 and TRBJ2-4, is as follows: SQTIHQWPATLVQPVGSPLSLECTVEGTSNPNLYWYRQAAGRGLQLLFYSVGIGQISSEVPQNLSASRPQDRQFILSSKKLLLSDSGFYLCAWETSPAKNIQYFGAGTRLSVL.

This chain joins TRBV7-2 and TRBJ2-5; 7 bases line up with TRBD1. The CDR3 spans 14 residues. The V gene's germline CDR1 is SGHTA and CDR2 FQGNSA. V lost 5 bases, J lost 5 bases, and 8 bases stayed unmatched. The CDR3 DNA reads as TGTGCCAGCAGCCAACGACAGGGTTTGGAGACCCAGTACTTC. Translation: CASSQRQGLETQYF.

This chain's CDR3 is CASSLTGSPGSGSSYEQYF. DNA of the CDR3: TGTGCCAGCTCTCTAACTGGGTCCCCGGGTAGCGGGAGCTCCTACGAGCAGTACTTC. The chain couples TRBV18 to TRBJ2-7; the match to TRBD2 covers 9 bases. Per the germline V gene, CDR1 is KGHSH and CDR2 is LQKENI. V trimming: 6 bases; J trimming: 0 bases; junction bases outside the gene matches: 18. This CDR3 contains 19 residues.

The chain combines TRBV11-2 with TRBJ2-2; D is unresolved. The CDR3 extends over 12 amino acids. V was shortened by 2 bases and J by 4 bases, with 2 bases between the two germline ends. CDR1 and CDR2 from the germline V gene are SGHAT and FQNNGV. Here the CDR3 DNA reads TGTGCCAGCAGCTTACTCACCGGGGAGCTGTTTTTT. Amino acid sequence: CASSLLTGELFF.